The entry that follows covers one TCR beta chain sequence. Its target is unknown. TCRdb fed the 5' RACE reads into MiXCR, producing one record per CDR3 protein. The sample records just over 300,000 distinct CDR3 sequences, approximately 20% being singletons. These data originate in a study of T-cell memory formation after mild COVID-19. Study-wide results and limits: Pre-infection memory showed some responding clones, and this suggested that cross-reactive memory joined.

The V segment lost 0 bases and the J segment 5 bases; nucleotides outside the gene matches: 3. The CDR3 has 15 amino acids. Germline CDR1 SGHRS, CDR2 YFSETQ. V gene TRBV5-1 combines with J gene TRBJ2-5; 11 nucleotides align to TRBD2. The sample was PBMCs or a T cell subset sorted from them (not recorded which). This sequence originates from a man between 18 and 29 years old who had mild COVID-19 (a few samples of this study predate the infection). Cell type and time point are not known. The CDR3 loop reads CASSLGLAGRETQYF. CDR3 in DNA: TGCGCCAGCAGCTTGGGACTAGCGGGGAGGGAGACCCAGTACTTC.